Presented here are 8 T cell receptor beta chains from one specimen sequenced in a study of blood T cell repertoires in COVID-19. This table comes from immunoSEQ multiplex PCR, and its TCRdb copy is limited to in-frame clones, with some not included. The sample has approximately 70,000 clones; about four fifths are singletons. The source material was peripheral blood. The receptors come from a woman aged 55-75 years with acute or convalescent COVID-19.

Ten or more counts support this clone. The chain uses TRBV19 and TRBJ1-2; D possibly corresponds to TRBD1 (5 bases). Trimming took 6 bases from V and 0 from J, leaving 14 bases between them. The CDR3 covers 15 residues. Germline V lookup: CDR1 LNHDA, CDR2 SQIVND (reference sequence). CDR3 DNA sequence: TGTGCCAGTAGCCCTTCGGGGGGGTCTAACTATGGCTACACCTTC. This sequence encodes CASSPSGGSNYGYTF.

This rearrangement joins TRBV13 to TRBJ2-1; possibly TRBD2 for D (6 bases). Trimming pared 8 bases from V and 10 bases from J, leaving 24 bases between. This CDR3 spans 15 amino acids. The germline CDR1 and CDR2 sequences are PRHDT and FYEKMQ (reference sequence). CDR3 region: CASRVTGHPGREQFF. DNA for the CDR3: TGTGCCAGCCGCGTAACGGGCCACCCGGGGAGGGAGCAGTTCTTC.

As to this clone: The same CDR3 also results from other DNA sequences found in this sample. The chain carries TRBV7-2 and TRBJ1-2; 11 bases match TRBD1. This CDR3 comprises 14 residues. Per the germline V gene, CDR1 is SGHTA and CDR2 is FQGNSA. The J segment lost 7 bases and the V segment lost 5 bases, leaving 6 bases of the junction unmatched. The CDR3 protein is CASSPRTGGIGYTF. CDR3 nucleotides: TGTGCCAGCAGCCCGCGGACAGGGGGCATTGGCTACACCTTC.

The rearrangement links TRBV6-5 to TRBJ2-1, with 11 bases identical to TRBD2. J lost 6 bases, V lost 5 bases, and 6 bases had no gene match. The CDR3 is 15 residues long. Germline CDR1 reads MNHEY; CDR2 reads SVGAGI. In DNA form, the CDR3 reads TGTGCCAGCAGTCTTAGCGGGGGGGACGTCAATGAGCAGTTCTTC. It is translated as CASSLSGGDVNEQFF.

The gene calls are TRBV7-2 and TRBJ1-3, with D unresolved. The CDR3 has 14 amino acids. In germline, CDR1 is SGHTA, CDR2 FQGNSA. Trimming cost V 4 bases and J 2 bases, with 9 bases left between them. The CDR3 DNA sequence: TGTGCCAGCAGCTCCGGACTAGCTGGAAACACCATATATTTT. The encoded protein is CASSSGLAGNTIYF.

Details on this clone: A junction boundary mismatches the germline segment, possibly from a read error. The chain joins TRBV7-7 to TRBJ2-1, with a possible D match to TRBD1 (6 bases). CDR1 and CDR2 (germline): SSHAT, FNYEAQ (reference sequence). CDR3 length: 14 residues. In DNA form, the CDR3 reads TGTGCTAGCAGCTTAAACAGGGACTACAATGAGCAGTTCTTC. Protein product: CASSLNRDYNEQFF.

This clone was found once. The J gene is TRBJ1-5, the V gene TRBV19; 7 bases align to TRBD1. Germline CDR1 and CDR2: LNHDA and SQIVND (reference sequence). The CDR3 covers 16 residues. V lost 1 base to trimming and J lost 4 bases; unmatched junction nucleotides: 7. CDR3 protein: CASSIGGQRPNQPQHF. DNA for the CDR3: TGTGCCAGTAGTATAGGGGGACAGAGACCTAATCAGCCCCAGCATTTT. Full variable domain (remainder filled in from reference TRBV19 and TRBJ1-5): DGGITQSPKYLFRKEGQNVTLSCEQNLNHDAMYWYRQDPGQGLRLIYYSQIVNDFQKGDIAEGYSVSREKKESFPLTVTSAQKNPTAFYLCASSIGGQRPNQPQHFGDGTRLSIL.

This clone was seen only a few times. The chain carries TRBV9 and TRBJ2-1; 9 bases are a match to TRBD1. CDR1 and CDR2 (germline): SGDLS, YYNGEE. CDR3 length: 16 amino acids. Unmatched junction bases numbered 13, after V lost 5 bases and J lost 7 bases. The DNA of the CDR3 is TGTGCCAGCAGTGTCTTGTCGTCACAGGGGGCTAATGAGCAGTTCTTC. Amino acids: CASSVLSSQGANEQFF.